The 30 T cell receptor beta chains in this list originate from one sample, sequenced in a study of blood T cell repertoires in COVID-19. Method: immunoSEQ multiplex PCR; TCRdb's copy keeps in-frame clones and lacks some. The profile shows 100,000 to 150,000 clones, 75% to 90% of them singletons. Sequencing was done on a sample of peripheral blood. The receptors were gathered from a man between 60 and 70 years old with COVID-19, enrolled during active disease.

The rearrangement uses TRBV6-5 and TRBJ1-1; the D is unclear. The germline gives CDR1 MNHEY, CDR2 SVGAGI. V gave up 8 bases and J gave up 0 bases, with 10 bases separating them. This CDR3 has 13 amino acids. In nucleotides, the CDR3 is TGTGCCAGCCTAAGACAAATGAACACTGAAGCTTTCTTT. This sequence encodes CASLRQMNTEAFF.

This chain links TRBV9 with TRBJ1-1; 9 nucleotides match TRBD1. The CDR3 consists of 17 residues. V shed 3 bases, J shed 0 bases, and the junction held 9 bases outside the gene matches. Germline CDR1 SGDLS, CDR2 YYNGEE. CDR3 residues: CASSAGTGLGMNTEAFF. The CDR3 coding sequence is TGTGCCAGCAGCGCGGGGACAGGGCTAGGAATGAACACTGAAGCTTTCTTT.

The chain uses TRBV29-1 and TRBJ1-1, with D hard to call. This CDR3 is built from 10 residues. Trimming took off 5 bases at V and 4 bases at J, with 5 bases between the two ends. CDR1 is SQVTM, CDR2 ANQGSEA, per germline. The CDR3 sequence is CSVLITEAFF. The CDR3 coding sequence is TGCAGCGTTCTTATCACTGAAGCTTTCTTT.

V usage is TRBV3-1 (or the pseudogene TRBV3-2) and J usage is TRBJ2-1; 9 bases fit TRBD1. Unmatched junction bases numbered 3, after V lost 1 base and J lost 2 bases. The CDR3 runs 16 residues. Germline CDR1 LGHDT, CDR2 YNNKEL (reference sequence). CDR3 sequence (DNA): TGTGCCAGCAGCCAAGTAGGACAGGGGACCTACAATGAGCAGTTCTTC. Translating it yields CASSQVGQGTYNEQFF.

V and J are TRBV7-9 and TRBJ2-1; 8 positions agree with TRBD2. Trimming removed 7 bases from V and 6 bases from J; junction bases left unmatched: 8. CDR1 SEHNR and CDR2 FQNEAQ come from the germline V gene (reference sequence). This CDR3 is built from 14 residues. Here the CDR3 reads CASITSGGGNEQFF. The CDR3 DNA reads TGTGCCAGCATCACAAGCGGGGGAGGCAATGAGCAGTTCTTC.

The CDR3 bases are TGTGCCAGCTCACCAGGGACAGAGGCTCCGTACTTC. It is translated as CASSPGTEAPYF. V gene TRBV18 combines with J gene TRBJ2-7; the match to TRBD1 covers 7 bases. V gave up 2 bases and J gave up 12 bases; unmatched junction bases: 7. Looked up from germline, CDR1 is KGHSH and CDR2 is LQKENI. The CDR3 runs to 12 residues.

V and J are TRBV28 and TRBJ1-4; no firm D call. Per germline, CDR1 MDHEN and CDR2 SYDVKM. The CDR3 is made up of 14 amino acids. Trimming cost V 3 bases and J 5 bases, with 10 bases left between them. The DNA of the CDR3 is TGTGCCAGCAGTTTGATACAGTTAAATGAAAAACTGTTTTTT. It codes for CASSLIQLNEKLFF.

The rearrangement joins TRBV5-5 to TRBJ1-2; D is undetermined. This CDR3 has 11 residues. Germline CDR1 is SGHKS and CDR2 is YYEKEE (reference sequence). V lost 4 bases to trimming and J lost 9 bases, with 10 bases between them. CDR3 in amino acids: CASSLERSYTF. CDR3 coding DNA: TGTGCCAGCAGCCTGGAGAGGAGCTACACCTTC.

The chain carries TRBV13 and TRBJ1-1; 11 nucleotides line up with TRBD1. CDR3 size: 17 residues. Germline lookup yields CDR1 PRHDT and CDR2 FYEKMQ (reference sequence). J gave up 2 bases and V 5 bases, and 10 bases lay outside the gene matches. The CDR3 spells CASSSTYGQGANTEAFF. The CDR3 DNA reads as TGTGCCAGCAGCAGTACTTATGGACAGGGGGCCAACACTGAAGCTTTCTTT.

The rearrangement uses TRBV9 and TRBJ2-7; 8 bases match TRBD2. The CDR3 loop spans 15 amino acids. Germline loops: CDR1 SGDLS, CDR2 YYNGEE. The V segment lost 4 bases and the J segment 0 bases; nucleotides outside the gene matches: 6. The CDR3 DNA follows: TGTGCCAGCAGCTCAACTAGCGGACTCTCCTACGAGCAGTACTTC. Translating gives CASSSTSGLSYEQYF.

The rearrangement joins TRBV6-5 to TRBJ1-1; 7 bases agree with TRBD1. Trimming at V came to 8 bases and at J to 1 base, leaving 4 bases not matched to a gene. The CDR3 is made up of 13 amino acids. Per germline, CDR1 MNHEY and CDR2 SVGAGI. This chain's CDR3 is CASSGQKNTEAFF. The DNA of the CDR3 is TGTGCCAGCTCGGGACAGAAGAACACTGAAGCTTTCTTT.

The CDR3 DNA reads as TGTGCCAGCAGCCACCCTACAGGAACCGGGGAGCTGTTTTTT. As protein: CASSHPTGTGELFF. This chain uses TRBV3-1 (or the pseudogene TRBV3-2) with TRBJ2-2, with a possible D match to TRBD1 (5 bases). V was trimmed by 3 bases and J by 5 bases, leaving 10 bases between them. The CDR3 covers 14 residues. CDR1 is LGHDT and CDR2 is YNNKEL in the germline V gene (reference sequence).

This chain uses TRBV6-4 with TRBJ1-2; 8 nucleotides line up with TRBD1. The CDR3 runs 17 residues. After removal of 5 bases from V and 3 bases from J, the junction contained 14 bases not matched to a gene. From germline, CDR1 is MRHNA and CDR2 SNTAGT. The CDR3: CASSSGDTGQGHYGYTF. CDR3 nucleotides: TGTGCCAGCAGTAGTGGGGATACTGGACAGGGCCACTATGGCTACACCTTC.

V is TRBV7-2 and J is TRBJ1-1, with 7 nucleotides matching TRBD1. The germline V gene has CDR1 SGHTA and CDR2 FQGNSA. The CDR3 contains 15 residues. V was clipped by 5 bases and J by 8 bases; unmatched bases: 14. CDR3 bases: TGTGCCAGCAGCGCGCGACACCGGGACAGCCAGGAAGCTTTCTTT. Protein: CASSARHRDSQEAFF.

This sequence joins TRBV19 and TRBJ2-5; 7 nucleotides agree with TRBD1. The junction had 2 bases not matched to a gene; V was cut back by 3 bases and J by 1 base. CDR3 length: 14 residues. Germline values: CDR1 LNHDA, CDR2 SQIVND (reference sequence). The CDR3 here is CASSMGTVQETQYF. The CDR3 DNA reads TGTGCCAGTAGTATGGGGACAGTCCAAGAGACCCAGTACTTC.

The chain couples TRBV4-1 to TRBJ1-5; 7 positions match TRBD1. V shed 0 bases, J shed 2 bases, and the junction held 4 bases outside the gene matches. Germline V gene lookup returns CDR1 MGHRA and CDR2 YSYEKL. The CDR3 runs 16 residues. The CDR3 coding sequence is TGCGCCAGCAGCCAAGAACAGGGGACAGGCAATCAGCCCCAGCATTTT. It specifies CASSQEQGTGNQPQHF.

DNA of the CDR3: TGTGCCAGCAGCTTAGGACACGGCTCCTACAATGAGCAGTTCTTC. Translation: CASSLGHGSYNEQFF. This chain connects TRBV11-2 to TRBJ2-1; D gene unclear. Germline-derived CDR1 and CDR2 are SGHAT and FQNNGV. This CDR3 contains 15 residues. With 1 base removed from V and 0 bases from J, the gap between germline ends came to 7 bases.

The rearrangement uses TRBV9 and TRBJ2-1; D might be TRBD1 (6 bases). Trimming removed 4 bases from V and 9 bases from J, with 23 bases in between. Germline V gene sequence: CDR1 SGDLS, CDR2 YYNGEE. The CDR3 consists of 16 residues. CDR3: CASSPGQLDRTGEQFF. CDR3 in DNA: TGTGCCAGCAGCCCCGGACAGTTGGACCGTACGGGTGAGCAGTTCTTC.

The CDR3 here is CASSLVPSGGEQYF. The CDR3 DNA follows: TGTGCCAGCAGCTTAGTCCCTTCGGGGGGCGAGCAGTACTTC. The chain combines TRBV11-2 with TRBJ2-7, with 7 bases aligning to TRBD2. CDR1 and CDR2 (germline): SGHAT, FQNNGV. This CDR3 is 14 amino acids long. After removal of 1 base from V and 6 bases from J, the junction contained 6 bases not matched to a gene.

This sequence joins TRBV14 and TRBJ2-1, with 11 positions matching TRBD2. Germline V gene sequence: CDR1 SGHDN, CDR2 FVKESK. The CDR3 is made up of 17 amino acids. The ends lost 2 bases at V and 4 bases at J; junction bases unmatched: 7. Here the CDR3 reads CASSQSLAGGPYNEQFF. CDR3 nucleotide sequence: TGTGCCAGCAGCCAAAGCTTAGCGGGGGGGCCGTACAATGAGCAGTTCTTC. The variable domain in full, with the rest retrieved from reference TRBV14 and TRBJ2-1, is EAGVTQFPSHSVIEKGQTVTLRCDPISGHDNLYWYRRVMGKEIKFLLHFVKESKQDESGMPNNRFLAERTGGTYSTLKVQPAELEDSGVYFCASSQSLAGGPYNEQFFGPGTRLTVL.

This chain connects TRBV28 to TRBJ2-5; a weak D match, TRBD2 (6 bases). Deletions cut 4 bases from V and 2 bases from J, with 14 bases between. CDR1 and CDR2 from the germline V gene are MDHEN and SYDVKM. The CDR3 covers 15 residues. The CDR3: CASSSTREAQETQYF. CDR3 in DNA: TGTGCCAGCAGTTCGACTAGGGAGGCACAAGAGACCCAGTACTTC.

This clone was counted only a few times. V and J are TRBV18 and TRBJ1-2; D is ambiguous. Germline loops: CDR1 KGHSH, CDR2 LQKENI. CDR3 length: 14 residues. Trimming pared 4 bases from V and 6 bases from J, leaving 15 bases between. CDR3 bases: TGTGCCAGCTCACTGTACGAAGAAGAGGATGGCTACACCTTC. Protein product: CASSLYEEEDGYTF.

The genes are TRBV19 and TRBJ1-2, with 8 bases lining up with TRBD1. The trim removed 5 bases at V and 6 bases at J, leaving 5 bases unmatched. Per the germline V gene, CDR1 is LNHDA and CDR2 is SQIVND (reference sequence). The CDR3 has 13 residues. The CDR3 nucleotides read TGTGCCAGTAGTCTGCAGGGGGCAAATGGCTACACCTTC. It specifies CASSLQGANGYTF. Together with reference TRBV19 and TRBJ1-2, the CDR3 gives the full variable domain: DGGITQSPKYLFRKEGQNVTLSCEQNLNHDAMYWYRQDPGQGLRLIYYSQIVNDFQKGDIAEGYSVSREKKESFPLTVTSAQKNPTAFYLCASSLQGANGYTFGSGTRLTVV.

The chain's CDR3 is CASSLRGVRANVLTF. CDR3 DNA sequence: TGTGCCAGCAGCTTAAGGGGTGTTAGGGCCAACGTCCTGACTTTC. The chain couples TRBV7-9 to TRBJ2-6; tentatively, D is TRBD1 (5 bases). The CDR3 covers 15 residues. V was trimmed by 2 bases and J by 5 bases, leaving 10 bases between them. Germline V CDR1 and CDR2: SEHNR, FQNEAQ (reference sequence).

The CDR3 DNA reads TGCGCCAGCAGCTTGGTGGGTAGCGGGGGCACAGATACGCAGTATTTT. This gives the protein CASSLVGSGGTDTQYF. The chain recombines TRBV5-1 with TRBJ2-3; TRBD2 agrees at 8 bases. This CDR3 is built from 16 residues. The V gene's germline CDR1 is SGHRS and CDR2 YFSETQ. Trimming cost V 0 bases and J 1 base; bases outside gene matches: 4.

V is TRBV6-1 and J is TRBJ1-6; tentative D call: TRBD1 (6 bases). CDR1 is MNHNS and CDR2 is SASEGT in the germline V gene. The CDR3 sequence is 15 residues long. Trimming took off 1 base at V and 7 bases at J, with 11 bases between the two ends. The CDR3 coding sequence is TGTGCCAGCAGTGAAGGGACAGCGCTGAATTCACCCCTCCACTTT. Translating it yields CASSEGTALNSPLHF.

The rearrangement joins TRBV27 to TRBJ1-5, with D maybe TRBD1 (5 bases). Germline V gene data show CDR1 as MNHEY and CDR2 as SMNVEV (reference sequence). This CDR3 comprises 13 residues. The V and J ends lost 2 bases and 6 bases respectively, with 8 bases between them. CDR3 region: CASSLRGGQPQHF. In nucleotides, the CDR3 is TGTGCCAGCAGTTTAAGGGGAGGTCAGCCCCAGCATTTT.

This clone was detected only once. DNA of the CDR3: TGTGCCAGCAGCCAAGGCGCCTCACAGATAAAGAACACTGAAGCTTTCTTT. It is translated as CASSQGASQIKNTEAFF. The chain combines TRBV3-1 (or the pseudogene TRBV3-2) with TRBJ1-1; no clear D gene. CDR1 and CDR2 (germline): LGHDT, YNNKEL (reference sequence). Trimming removed 1 base from V and 1 base from J, with 16 bases in between. This CDR3 has 17 amino acids.

The gene calls are TRBV18 and TRBJ1-4; a possible D gene is TRBD1 (6 bases). V was trimmed by 9 bases and J by 6 bases, leaving 14 bases between them. The CDR3 has 13 amino acids. Germline CDR1 and CDR2: KGHSH and LQKENI. This CDR3 reads CASSGQKDEKLFF. CDR3 coding DNA: TGTGCCAGTTCAGGACAGAAGGATGAAAAACTGTTTTTT.

The chain has TRBV6-5 and TRBJ1-2, with TRBD1 identical over 12 bases. There are 16 residues in the CDR3. The germline V gene has CDR1 MNHEY and CDR2 SVGAGI. Trimming took 2 bases from V and 4 from J; bases not matched to a gene: 5. The CDR3 sequence is CASSYGDRGRGYGYTF. The CDR3 DNA sequence: TGTGCCAGCAGTTACGGGGACAGGGGGCGCGGCTATGGCTACACCTTC.